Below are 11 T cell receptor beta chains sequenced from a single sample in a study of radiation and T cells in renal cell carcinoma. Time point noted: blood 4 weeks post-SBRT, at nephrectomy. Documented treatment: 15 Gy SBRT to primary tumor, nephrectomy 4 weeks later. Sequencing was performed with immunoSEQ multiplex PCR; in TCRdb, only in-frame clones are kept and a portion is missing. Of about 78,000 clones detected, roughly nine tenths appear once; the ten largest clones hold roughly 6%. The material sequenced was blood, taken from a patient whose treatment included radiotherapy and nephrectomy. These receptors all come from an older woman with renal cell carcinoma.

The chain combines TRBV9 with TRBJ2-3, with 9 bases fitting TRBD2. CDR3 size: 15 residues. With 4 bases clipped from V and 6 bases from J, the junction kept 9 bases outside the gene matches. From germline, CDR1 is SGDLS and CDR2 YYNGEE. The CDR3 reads CASSSLRGGRDTQYF. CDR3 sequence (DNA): TGTGCCAGCAGCTCATTGCGGGGGGGCCGGGATACGCAGTATTTT.

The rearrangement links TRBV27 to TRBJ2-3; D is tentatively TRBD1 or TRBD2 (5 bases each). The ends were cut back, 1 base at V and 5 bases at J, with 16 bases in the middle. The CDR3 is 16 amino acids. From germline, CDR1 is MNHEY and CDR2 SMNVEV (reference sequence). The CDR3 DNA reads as TGTGCCAGCAGTTTATTGGGACGGGTACGGATAGATACGCAGTATTTT. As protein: CASSLLGRVRIDTQYF.

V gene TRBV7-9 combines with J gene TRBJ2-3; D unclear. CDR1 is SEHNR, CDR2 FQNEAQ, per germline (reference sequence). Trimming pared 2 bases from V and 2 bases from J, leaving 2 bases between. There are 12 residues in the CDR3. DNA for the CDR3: TGTGCCAGCAGCTTATTCACAGATACGCAGTATTTT. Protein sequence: CASSLFTDTQYF.

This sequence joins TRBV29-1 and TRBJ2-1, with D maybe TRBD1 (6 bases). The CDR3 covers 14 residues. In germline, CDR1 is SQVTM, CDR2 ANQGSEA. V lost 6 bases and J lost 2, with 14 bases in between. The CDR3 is CSVGTHTTYNEQFF. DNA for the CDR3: TGCAGCGTCGGGACACACACTACCTACAATGAGCAGTTCTTC.

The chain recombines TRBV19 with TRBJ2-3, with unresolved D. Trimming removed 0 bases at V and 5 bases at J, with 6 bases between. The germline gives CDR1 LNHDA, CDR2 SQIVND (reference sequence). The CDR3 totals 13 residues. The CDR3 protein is CASSIDRRDTQYF. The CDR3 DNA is TGTGCCAGTAGTATAGATCGAAGAGATACGCAGTATTTT.

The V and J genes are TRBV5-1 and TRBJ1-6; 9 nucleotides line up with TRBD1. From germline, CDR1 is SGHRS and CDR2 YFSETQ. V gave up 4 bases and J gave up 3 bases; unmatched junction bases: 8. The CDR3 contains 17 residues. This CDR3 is CASSPGTGKVYNSPLHF. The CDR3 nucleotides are TGCGCCAGCAGCCCGGGGACAGGGAAGGTCTATAATTCACCCCTCCACTTT. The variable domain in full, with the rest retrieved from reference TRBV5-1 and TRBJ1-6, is KAGVTQTPRYLIKTRGQQVTLSCSPISGHRSVSWYQQTPGQGLQFLFEYFSETQRNKGNFPGRFSGRQFSNSRSEMNVSTLELGDSALYLCASSPGTGKVYNSPLHFGNGTRLTVT.

The CDR3 nucleotides are TGTGCCAGCAGCTTAAGCCGGGGGGCGCAAGAGACCCAGTACTTC. Residues: CASSLSRGAQETQYF. The chain recombines TRBV7-2 with TRBJ2-5; TRBD2 is a possible D gene (7 bases). The CDR3 sequence is 15 residues long. V lost 2 bases, J lost 2 bases, and 12 bases lay in between. Germline lookup yields CDR1 SGHTA and CDR2 FQGNSA.

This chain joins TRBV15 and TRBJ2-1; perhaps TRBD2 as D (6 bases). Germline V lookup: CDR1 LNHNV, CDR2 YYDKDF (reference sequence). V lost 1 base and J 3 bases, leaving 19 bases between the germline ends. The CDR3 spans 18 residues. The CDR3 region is CATSRGTARDWNYNEQFF. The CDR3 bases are TGTGCCACCAGCAGAGGAACTGCGCGGGACTGGAACTACAATGAGCAGTTCTTC.

The DNA for the CDR3 is TGTGCCAGCACGGAAGGGGGTATTTCACCCCTCCACTTT. Amino acids: CASTEGGISPLHF. This sequence joins TRBV6-1 and TRBJ1-6, with D possibly being TRBD1 (6 bases). CDR3 size: 13 residues. V was trimmed by 7 bases and J by 9 bases, leaving 13 bases between them. The germline CDR1 and CDR2 sequences are MNHNS and SASEGT.

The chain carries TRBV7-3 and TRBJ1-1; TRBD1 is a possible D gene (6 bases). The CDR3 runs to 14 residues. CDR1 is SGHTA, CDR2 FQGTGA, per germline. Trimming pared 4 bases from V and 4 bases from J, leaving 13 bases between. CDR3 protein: CASSSQGRGTEAFF. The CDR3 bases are TGTGCCAGCAGCTCTCAGGGGAGGGGCACTGAAGCTTTCTTT.

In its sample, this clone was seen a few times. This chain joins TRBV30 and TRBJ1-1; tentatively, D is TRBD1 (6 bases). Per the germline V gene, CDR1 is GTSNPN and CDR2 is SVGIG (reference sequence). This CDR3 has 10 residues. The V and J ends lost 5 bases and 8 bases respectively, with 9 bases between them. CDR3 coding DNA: TGTGCCTGGGAAGGACAGGAAGCTTTCTTT. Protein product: CAWEGQEAFF.